This T cell receptor beta chain was obtained from a study of blood T cell repertoires in COVID-19. Whole-study context: T cells, B-cell-depleted T cells, or PBMCs provided the cDNA or gDNA that served as material.

CDR1 and CDR2 from the germline V gene are LGHNA and YSLEER. V lost 5 bases and J lost 6; bases outside the gene matches: 4. This CDR3 contains 15 residues. Measured with immunoSEQ multiplex PCR; TCRdb has only the in-frame clones, and not every one. The table records 330,000 or so clones, roughly 87% of them present only once. Material: peripheral blood. The V call is TRBV4-3, the J call TRBJ2-1, with 13 nucleotides matching TRBD2. This clonotype was obtained from a man aged 30 to 45 with COVID-19, enrolled during active disease. CDR3 sequence: CASSILAGGLNEQFF. CDR3 in DNA: TGCGCCAGCAGCATACTAGCGGGGGGGCTCAATGAGCAGTTCTTC.